The 28 T cell receptor beta chains reported below all come from one sample, sequenced in a study of blood T cell repertoires in COVID-19 (TCRdb year 2020). Library preparation used the immunoSEQ multiplex PCR assay. The table was pulled from immuneACCESS by TCRdb, which kept in-frame rearrangements only. Such tables lose some clones; where checked, under half of the loss comes from unresolved V genes, and the rest has no known cause. The table for this sample lists 55,000 to 75,000 clones; approximately 87% of them were counted only once. The ten largest make up almost 4% of the sample. The sample consisted of peripheral blood. Source of these receptors: a human donor in a cohort sampled during active COVID-19.

This clone turned up a few times. The rearrangement links TRBV27 to TRBJ2-2; D unresolved. This CDR3 comprises 13 residues. The germline gives CDR1 MNHEY, CDR2 SMNVEV (reference sequence). Trimming took 1 base from V and 4 from J, leaving 4 bases between them. The CDR3 DNA sequence: TGTGCCAGCAGTTTATACACCACCGGGGAGCTGTTTTTT. Translation gives CASSLYTTGELFF.

This clone was counted once. The genes are TRBV2 and TRBJ2-1; 7 nucleotides agree with TRBD1. From germline, CDR1 is SNHLY and CDR2 FYNNEI. CDR3 length equals 15 residues. The ends lost 3 bases at V and 6 bases at J; junction bases unmatched: 8. The CDR3 region is CASSEGRGFINEQFF. DNA of the CDR3: TGTGCCAGCAGTGAGGGCAGGGGGTTCATCAATGAGCAGTTCTTC.

In nucleotides, the CDR3 is TGTGCCAGCAGCTCCAGACAGGGCGATCAGCCCCAGCATTTT. This translates into CASSSRQGDQPQHF. The rearrangement joins TRBV7-2 to TRBJ1-5; 7 positions match TRBD1. The ends lost 4 bases at V and 5 bases at J; junction bases unmatched: 5. The germline V gene has CDR1 SGHTA and CDR2 FQGNSA. There are 14 residues in the CDR3.

The genes are TRBV19 and TRBJ1-5; no clear D gene. CDR3 length equals 11 residues. V lost 5 bases and J lost 8, with 7 bases in between. Germline V gene lookup returns CDR1 LNHDA and CDR2 SQIVND (reference sequence). DNA of the CDR3: TGTGCCAGTAGTTCCGGGGAGCCCCAGCATTTT. It yields the protein CASSSGEPQHF.

The J gene is TRBJ2-1, the V gene TRBV4-3, with 7 bases identical to TRBD2. Germline CDR1 LGHNA, CDR2 YSLEER. V dropped 4 bases and J dropped 3; count of bases not matched to a gene: 12. The CDR3 consists of 17 residues. CDR3 sequence: CASSLQPGGNIYNEQFF. CDR3 DNA: TGCGCCAGCAGCCTCCAACCCGGGGGGAACATCTACAATGAGCAGTTCTTC.

The V call is TRBV7-2, the J call TRBJ1-1; 7 positions agree with TRBD1. This CDR3 contains 16 residues. Germline CDR1 SGHTA, CDR2 FQGNSA. Unmatched junction bases numbered 6, after V lost 1 base and J lost 1 base. CDR3 sequence reads: CASSLGRTGQNTEAFF. Here the CDR3 DNA reads TGTGCCAGCAGCTTAGGGAGGACAGGCCAGAACACTGAAGCTTTCTTT.

The chain links TRBV6-5 to TRBJ1-2; D ambiguous. The CDR3 contains 15 residues. Trimming cost V 7 bases and J 2 bases, with 17 bases left between them. Germline loops: CDR1 MNHEY, CDR2 SVGAGI. In nucleotides, the CDR3 is TGTGCCAGCACCCCTCGGGCCCGGGAGAACTATGGCTACACCTTC. This codes for CASTPRARENYGYTF.

The chain has TRBV6-6 and TRBJ1-5; 12 bases match TRBD1. With V trimmed by 6 bases and J by 5 bases, 8 bases remained unmatched. The germline CDR1 and CDR2 sequences are MNHNY and SVGAGI (reference sequence). The CDR3 sequence is 16 residues long. CDR3 bases: TGTGCCAGCAGCTCCGGGACAGGGGGCAGCTATCAGCCCCAGCATTTT. Translation gives CASSSGTGGSYQPQHF.

V and J are TRBV4-1 and TRBJ2-7; D possibly corresponds to TRBD1 (5 bases). From germline, CDR1 is MGHRA and CDR2 YSYEKL. The V gene lost 0 bases and the J gene lost 8 bases, with 20 bases spanning the gap. CDR3 length: 16 residues. The CDR3 region is CASSQDYVQGSAKQYF. The CDR3 DNA follows: TGCGCCAGCAGCCAAGATTACGTCCAGGGAAGCGCAAAGCAGTACTTC.

This CDR3 is CASSFIAGGREQYF. The CDR3 DNA follows: TGTGCCAGCAGTTTTATAGCGGGAGGTAGGGAGCAGTACTTC. This rearrangement joins TRBV27 to TRBJ2-7; 10 bases agree with TRBD2. This CDR3 comprises 14 residues. The V gene's germline CDR1 is MNHEY and CDR2 SMNVEV (reference sequence). V gave up 3 bases and J gave up 7 bases; unmatched junction bases: 6.

V usage is TRBV7-9 and J usage is TRBJ1-1; D is perhaps TRBD1 (5 bases). V dropped 4 bases and J dropped 1 base, with 10 bases sitting between them. The CDR3 loop spans 14 amino acids. Germline V gene sequence: CDR1 SEHNR, CDR2 FQNEAQ (reference sequence). CDR3 in DNA: TGTGCCAGCAGCTCTGGGGCCAGGAACACTGAAGCTTTCTTT. It yields the protein CASSSGARNTEAFF.

The chain recombines TRBV7-9 with TRBJ2-7; perhaps TRBD1 as D (5 bases). In germline, CDR1 is SEHNR, CDR2 FQNEAQ (reference sequence). V dropped 5 bases and J dropped 5 bases, with 13 bases sitting between them. The CDR3 is made up of 13 amino acids. CDR3 amino acids: CASSPSGFHEQYF. The CDR3 DNA follows: TGTGCCAGCAGCCCGTCAGGGTTTCACGAGCAGTACTTC.

This chain links TRBV19 with TRBJ2-1; TRBD1 aligns across 8 bases. The CDR3 covers 15 residues. V shed 7 bases and J 7 bases; nucleotides not matched to a gene: 12. CDR1 and CDR2 from the germline V gene are LNHDA and SQIVND (reference sequence). CDR3 nucleotide sequence: TGTGCCAGTACGGACGGGACAGGACTCCCAAATGAGCAGTTCTTC. This translates into CASTDGTGLPNEQFF.

This sequence joins TRBV7-2 and TRBJ2-7; a possible D gene is TRBD2 (6 bases). Germline V lookup: CDR1 SGHTA, CDR2 FQGNSA. Trimming pared 5 bases from V and 1 base from J, leaving 9 bases between. The CDR3 extends over 13 amino acids. In DNA, the CDR3 is TGTGCCAGCAGCGGAGGGAGTTCCTACGAGCAGTACTTC. Amino acid sequence: CASSGGSSYEQYF.

Only one count was recorded for this clone. V is TRBV6-2 or TRBV6-3 and J is TRBJ2-7; a weak D match, TRBD2 (6 bases). Germline CDR1 is MNHEY and CDR2 is SVGEGT. V was trimmed by 6 bases and J by 2 bases, leaving 20 bases between them. This CDR3 has 16 amino acids. The CDR3, as DNA: TGTGCCAGCAGCCTCGTAGGAACGGGAGTCACCTACGAGCAGTACTTC. Translated: CASSLVGTGVTYEQYF.

The genes are TRBV3-1 (or the pseudogene TRBV3-2) and TRBJ2-1; 14 bases are a match to TRBD2. Trimming at V came to 3 bases and at J to 7 bases, leaving 8 bases not matched to a gene. Per the germline V gene, CDR1 is LGHDT and CDR2 is YNNKEL (reference sequence). The CDR3 sequence is 17 residues long. The CDR3 loop is CASSHRRLAGGRNEQFF. The CDR3 coding sequence is TGTGCCAGCAGCCACCGGCGACTAGCGGGAGGGCGAAATGAGCAGTTCTTC.

This chain joins TRBV18 and TRBJ2-7; the match to TRBD2 covers 9 bases. The CDR3 is 15 residues long. V shed 2 bases, J shed 7 bases, and the junction held 9 bases outside the gene matches. Germline V gives CDR1 KGHSH, CDR2 LQKENI. CDR3 sequence: CASSPFSGSLWEQYF. CDR3 nucleotide sequence: TGTGCCAGCTCACCATTTAGCGGGAGTCTGTGGGAGCAGTACTTC. Full variable domain (outside the CDR3, taken from reference TRBV18 and TRBJ2-7): NAGVMQNPRHLVRRRGQEARLRCSPMKGHSHVYWYRQLPEEGLKFMVYLQKENIIDESGMPKERFSAEFPKEGPSILRIQQVVRGDSAAYFCASSPFSGSLWEQYFGPGTRLTVT.

This chain links TRBV6-4 with TRBJ2-1, with a weak D call TRBD1 (5 bases). CDR1 is MRHNA, CDR2 SNTAGT, per germline. Deletions cut 0 bases from V and 6 bases from J, with 12 bases between. CDR3 length: 15 amino acids. The CDR3 protein is CASSDSIGVPNEQFF. As DNA, the CDR3 is TGTGCCAGCAGTGACTCCATAGGGGTTCCCAATGAGCAGTTCTTC.

To note about this clone: At one boundary the junction diverges from the germline segment, which might be a read error. The chain uses TRBV7-7 and TRBJ1-1; D is possibly TRBD1 (5 bases). The CDR3 spans 15 residues. CDR1 is SSHAT, CDR2 FNYEAQ, per germline (reference sequence). CDR3 sequence reads: CASSLDPGQNTEAFF. The CDR3 coding sequence is TGTGCTAGCAGCTTAGACCCCGGACAGAACACTGAAGCTTTCTTT. The full variable domain, its missing parts supplied by reference TRBV7-7 and TRBJ1-1, is GAGVSQSPRYKVTKRGQDVTLRCDPISSHATLYWYQQALGQGPEFLTYFNYEAQPDKSGLPSDRFSAERPEGSISTLTIQRTEQRDSAMYRCASSLDPGQNTEAFFGQGTRLTVV.

The chain links TRBV5-4 to TRBJ1-3; 8 nucleotides agree with TRBD1. The CDR3 is made up of 15 amino acids. The germline V gene encodes CDR1 SGHNT and CDR2 YYREEE (reference sequence). The trim removed 2 bases at V and 7 bases at J, leaving 8 bases unmatched. The CDR3 sequence is CASSFQDRGGNTIYF. DNA for the CDR3: TGTGCCAGCAGCTTCCAAGACAGGGGCGGGAACACCATATATTTT.

V is TRBV7-6 and J is TRBJ2-5; 11 bases map to TRBD2. From germline, CDR1 is SGHVS and CDR2 FNYEAQ. The CDR3 contains 18 residues. The ends lost 5 bases at V and 5 bases at J; junction bases unmatched: 16. CDR3 nucleotides: TGTGCCAGCAGCGGTGCACTAGCGGGGGACCTCCGGATGGAGACCCAGTACTTC. Protein product: CASSGALAGDLRMETQYF.

The chain carries TRBV6-5 and TRBJ2-7, with TRBD1 matching over 7 bases. The CDR3 is 14 amino acids. V lost 6 bases, J lost 1 base, and 6 bases stayed unmatched. Germline CDR1 MNHEY, CDR2 SVGAGI. For the CDR3, the DNA is TGTGCCAGCAGCCTAACAGGGGAATCCTACGAGCAGTACTTC. Its protein product is CASSLTGESYEQYF.

The chain couples TRBV27 to TRBJ2-4; possibly TRBD1 for D (6 bases). Trimming pared 8 bases from V and 0 bases from J, leaving 11 bases between. Germline V lookup: CDR1 MNHEY, CDR2 SMNVEV (reference sequence). The CDR3 length is 14 residues. The CDR3 is CASGLRGAKNIQYF. In DNA, the CDR3 is TGTGCCAGCGGACTCAGGGGAGCCAAAAACATTCAGTACTTC.

The genes are TRBV3-1 (or the pseudogene TRBV3-2) and TRBJ2-7, with D possibly matching TRBD2 (6 bases). CDR1 LGHDT and CDR2 YNNKEL come from the germline V gene (reference sequence). The CDR3 runs 13 residues. V was cut by 1 base and J by 6 bases, with 10 bases left in between. CDR3 in DNA: TGTGCCAGCAGCCAAGTCGGGGGTGGCGAGCAGTACTTC. Amino acid sequence: CASSQVGGGEQYF.

This chain joins TRBV10-3 and TRBJ2-2; D gene ambiguous. The V end was cut by 2 bases, the J end by 6 bases, with 10 bases between. Germline assignment: CDR1 ENHRY and CDR2 SYGVKD. The CDR3 totals 14 residues. The DNA of the CDR3 is TGTGCCATCAGTGAGGATAGCAACCCCGGGGAGCTGTTTTTT. This codes for CAISEDSNPGELFF.

In its sample, this clone was seen a few times. The chain is built from TRBV19 and TRBJ1-5; D remains ambiguous. This CDR3 has 15 residues. In germline, CDR1 is LNHDA, CDR2 SQIVND (reference sequence). V shed 3 bases and J shed 1 base, with 10 bases lying between them. The CDR3 here is CASSMVSGSNQPQHF. For the CDR3, the DNA is TGTGCCAGTAGTATGGTGTCAGGAAGCAATCAGCCCCAGCATTTT.

This clone was counted once. The rearrangement joins TRBV7-2 to TRBJ1-6; the match to TRBD1 covers 7 bases. Germline loops: CDR1 SGHTA, CDR2 FQGNSA. With V trimmed by 5 bases and J by 9 bases, 7 bases remained unmatched. This CDR3 has 14 amino acids. CDR3 nucleotide sequence: TGTGCCAGCAGCCTGCTGACAGGGCCTTCACCCCTCCACTTT. Protein sequence: CASSLLTGPSPLHF. Filled out from reference TRBV7-2 and TRBJ1-6, the complete variable domain reads GAGVSQSPSNKVTEKGKDVELRCDPISGHTALYWYRQSLGQGLEFLIYFQGNSAPDKSGLPSDRFSAERTGGSVSTLTIQRTQQEDSAVYLCASSLLTGPSPLHFGNGTRLTVT.

V usage is TRBV27 and J usage is TRBJ2-5, with D perhaps TRBD1 (5 bases). Germline-derived CDR1 and CDR2 are MNHEY and SMNVEV (reference sequence). V was clipped by 3 bases and J by 5 bases, with 10 bases between them. CDR3 length: 13 amino acids. CDR3 region: CASSLQGGETQYF. As DNA, the CDR3 is TGTGCCAGCAGTTTGCAGGGTGGGGAGACCCAGTACTTC.